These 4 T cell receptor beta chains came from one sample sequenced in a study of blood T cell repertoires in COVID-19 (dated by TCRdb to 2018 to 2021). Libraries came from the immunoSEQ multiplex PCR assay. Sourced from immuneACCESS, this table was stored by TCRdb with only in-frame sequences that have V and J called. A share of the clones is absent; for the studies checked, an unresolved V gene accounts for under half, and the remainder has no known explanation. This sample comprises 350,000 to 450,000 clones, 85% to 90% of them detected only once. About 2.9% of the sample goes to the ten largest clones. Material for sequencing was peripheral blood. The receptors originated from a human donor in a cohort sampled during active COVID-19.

CDR3 sequence (DNA): TGTGCCATCAGTGAAGCGGGGAGGGGCGAGCAGTACTTC. Protein: CAISEAGRGEQYF. V usage is TRBV10-3 and J usage is TRBJ2-7, with TRBD2 identical over 7 bases. Germline CDR1 and CDR2: ENHRY and SYGVKD. The CDR3 consists of 13 residues. V shed 3 bases, J shed 6 bases, and the junction held 5 bases outside the gene matches.

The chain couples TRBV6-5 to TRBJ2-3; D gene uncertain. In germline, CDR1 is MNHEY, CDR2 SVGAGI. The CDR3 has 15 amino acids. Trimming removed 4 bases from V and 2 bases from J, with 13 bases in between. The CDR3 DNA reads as TGTGCCAGCAGTTTTTCAGGAAAGGACACAGATACGCAGTATTTT. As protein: CASSFSGKDTDTQYF.

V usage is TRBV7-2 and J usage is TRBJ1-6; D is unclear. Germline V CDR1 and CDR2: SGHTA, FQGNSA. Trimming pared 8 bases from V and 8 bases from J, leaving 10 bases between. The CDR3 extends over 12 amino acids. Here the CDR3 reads CASAWGDSPLHF. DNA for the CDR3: TGTGCCAGCGCATGGGGAGATTCACCCCTCCACTTT.

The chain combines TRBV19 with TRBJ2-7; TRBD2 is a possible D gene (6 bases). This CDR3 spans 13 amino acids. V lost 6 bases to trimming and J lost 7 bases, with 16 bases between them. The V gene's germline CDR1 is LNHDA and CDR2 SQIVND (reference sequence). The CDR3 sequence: CASSPMTRGEQYF. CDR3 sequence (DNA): TGTGCCAGTAGCCCCATGACTAGAGGGGAGCAGTACTTC. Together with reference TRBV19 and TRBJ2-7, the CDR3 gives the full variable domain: DGGITQSPKYLFRKEGQNVTLSCEQNLNHDAMYWYRQDPGQGLRLIYYSQIVNDFQKGDIAEGYSVSREKKESFPLTVTSAQKNPTAFYLCASSPMTRGEQYFGPGTRLTVT.